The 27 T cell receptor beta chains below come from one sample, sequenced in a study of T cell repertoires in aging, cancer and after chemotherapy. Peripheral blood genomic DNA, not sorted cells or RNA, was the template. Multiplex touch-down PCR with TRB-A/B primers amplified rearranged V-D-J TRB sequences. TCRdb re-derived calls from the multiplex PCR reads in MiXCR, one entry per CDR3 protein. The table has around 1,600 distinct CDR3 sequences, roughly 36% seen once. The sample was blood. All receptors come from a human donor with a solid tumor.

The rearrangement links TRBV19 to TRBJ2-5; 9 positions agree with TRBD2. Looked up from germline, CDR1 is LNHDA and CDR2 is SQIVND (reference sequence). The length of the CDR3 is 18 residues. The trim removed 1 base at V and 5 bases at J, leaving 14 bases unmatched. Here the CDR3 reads CASSIATGGGRARETQYF. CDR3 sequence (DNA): TGTGCCAGTAGTATAGCTACGGGCGGCGGGAGGGCCCGGGAGACCCAGTACTTC.

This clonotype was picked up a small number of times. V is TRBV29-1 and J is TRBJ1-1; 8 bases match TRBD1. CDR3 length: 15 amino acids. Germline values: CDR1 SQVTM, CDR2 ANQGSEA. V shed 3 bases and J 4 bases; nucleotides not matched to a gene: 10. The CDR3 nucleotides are TGCAGCGTTGAGGGCCTTCAGGGGGCGGTCACTGAAGCTTTCTTT. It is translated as CSVEGLQGAVTEAFF.

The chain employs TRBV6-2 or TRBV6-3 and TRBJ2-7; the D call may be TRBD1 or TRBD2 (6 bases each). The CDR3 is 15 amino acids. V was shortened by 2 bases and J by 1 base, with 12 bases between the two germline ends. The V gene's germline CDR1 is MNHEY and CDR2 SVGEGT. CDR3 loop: CASSYGGPDSYEQYF. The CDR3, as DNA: TGTGCCAGCAGTTACGGGGGGCCTGATTCCTACGAGCAGTACTTC.

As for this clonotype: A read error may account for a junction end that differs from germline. This CDR3 is CASSNSPTVGELFF. CDR3 DNA sequence: TGTGCCAGCAGTAACTCACCGACAGTCGGGGAGCTGTTTTTT. The chain links TRBV6-2 or TRBV6-3 to TRBJ2-2; tentative D call: TRBD1 (5 bases). From germline, CDR1 is MNHEY and CDR2 SVGEGT. CDR3 length: 14 residues.

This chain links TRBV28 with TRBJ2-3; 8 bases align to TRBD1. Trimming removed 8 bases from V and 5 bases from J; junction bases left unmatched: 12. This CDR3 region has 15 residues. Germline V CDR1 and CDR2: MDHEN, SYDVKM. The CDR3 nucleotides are TGTGCCAGCGGGGGGTGGGGACAGGTGCAAGATACGCAGTATTTT. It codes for CASGGWGQVQDTQYF.

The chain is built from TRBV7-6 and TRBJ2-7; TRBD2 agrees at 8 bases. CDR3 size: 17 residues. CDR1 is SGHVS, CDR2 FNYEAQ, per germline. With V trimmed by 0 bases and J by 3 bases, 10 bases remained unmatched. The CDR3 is CASSLAKRSGSDYEQYF. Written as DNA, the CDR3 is TGTGCCAGCAGCTTAGCCAAGCGGAGCGGGAGTGACTACGAGCAGTACTTC.

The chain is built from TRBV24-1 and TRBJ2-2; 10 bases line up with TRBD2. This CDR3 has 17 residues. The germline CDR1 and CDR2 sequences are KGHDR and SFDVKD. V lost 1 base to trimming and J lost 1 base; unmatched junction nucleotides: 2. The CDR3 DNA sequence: TGTGCCACCAGTGATTTTGCTAGCGGGAGGAACACCGGGGAGCTGTTTTTT. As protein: CATSDFASGRNTGELFF.

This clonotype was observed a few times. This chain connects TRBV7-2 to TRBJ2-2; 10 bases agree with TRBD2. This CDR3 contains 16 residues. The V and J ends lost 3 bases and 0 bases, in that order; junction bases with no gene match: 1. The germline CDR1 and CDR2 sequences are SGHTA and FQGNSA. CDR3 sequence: CASSFSGRTNTGELFF. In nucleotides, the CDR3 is TGTGCCAGCAGCTTTAGCGGGAGGACGAACACCGGGGAGCTGTTTTTT.

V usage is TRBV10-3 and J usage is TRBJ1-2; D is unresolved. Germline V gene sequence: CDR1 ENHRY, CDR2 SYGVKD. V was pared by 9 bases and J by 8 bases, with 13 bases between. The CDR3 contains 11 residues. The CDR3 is CAIRGSGGYTF. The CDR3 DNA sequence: TGTGCCATACGAGGGAGCGGAGGCTACACCTTC.

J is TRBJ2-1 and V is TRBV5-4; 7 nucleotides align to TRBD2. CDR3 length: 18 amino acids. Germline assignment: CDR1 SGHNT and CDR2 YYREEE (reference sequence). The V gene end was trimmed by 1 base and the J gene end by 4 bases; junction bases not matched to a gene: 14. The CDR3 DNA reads TGTGCCAGCAGCTTGTATAAAGCGGGAAGTAGTTTGTACAATGAGCAGTTCTTC. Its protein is CASSLYKAGSSLYNEQFF. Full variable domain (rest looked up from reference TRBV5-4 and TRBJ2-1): ETGVTQSPTHLIKTRGQQVTLRCSSQSGHNTVSWYQQALGQGPQFIFQYYREEENGRGNFPPRFSGLQFPNYSSELNVNALELDDSALYLCASSLYKAGSSLYNEQFFGPGTRLTVL.

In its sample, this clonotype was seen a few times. The DNA of the CDR3 is TGTGCCAGCAGTTTGCGGGGCTATAGCAATCAGCCCCAGCATTTT. Its protein product is CASSLRGYSNQPQHF. The gene calls are TRBV12-3 or TRBV12-4 and TRBJ1-5, with D possibly TRBD1 on 5 matching bases. This CDR3 spans 15 amino acids. Trimming left V 3 bases short and J 0 bases short, with 9 bases between.

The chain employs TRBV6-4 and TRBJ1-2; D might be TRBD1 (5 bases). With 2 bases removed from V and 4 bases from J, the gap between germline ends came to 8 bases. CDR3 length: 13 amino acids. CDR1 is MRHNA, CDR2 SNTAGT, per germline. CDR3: CASSDPRAYGYTF. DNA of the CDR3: TGTGCCAGCAGTGACCCCAGGGCCTATGGCTACACCTTC.

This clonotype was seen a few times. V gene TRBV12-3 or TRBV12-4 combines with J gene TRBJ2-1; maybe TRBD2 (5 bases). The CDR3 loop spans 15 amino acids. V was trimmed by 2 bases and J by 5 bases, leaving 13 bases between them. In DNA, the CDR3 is TGTGCCAGCAGTTTAAGCGGCCCGGGGAACAATGAGCAGTTCTTC. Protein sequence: CASSLSGPGNNEQFF.

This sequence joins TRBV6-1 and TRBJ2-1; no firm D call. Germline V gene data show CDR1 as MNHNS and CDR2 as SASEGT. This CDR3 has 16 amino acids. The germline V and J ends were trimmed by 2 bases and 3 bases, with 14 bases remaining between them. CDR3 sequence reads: CASSELGSSGYNEQFF. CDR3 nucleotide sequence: TGTGCCAGCAGTGAACTCGGGTCATCGGGCTACAATGAGCAGTTCTTC.

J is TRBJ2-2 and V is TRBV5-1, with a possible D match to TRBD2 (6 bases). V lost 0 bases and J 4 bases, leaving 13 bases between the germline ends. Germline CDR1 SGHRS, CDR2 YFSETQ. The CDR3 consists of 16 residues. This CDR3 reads CASSLAVREATGELFF. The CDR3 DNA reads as TGCGCCAGCAGCTTGGCCGTGCGGGAAGCCACCGGGGAGCTGTTTTTT.

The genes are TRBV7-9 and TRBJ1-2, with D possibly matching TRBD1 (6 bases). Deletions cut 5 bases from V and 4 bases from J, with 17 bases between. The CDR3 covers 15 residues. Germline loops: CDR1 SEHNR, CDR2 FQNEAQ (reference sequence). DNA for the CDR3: TGTGCCAGCAGCCAAGGACAGCCGAGGGTCTATGGCTACACCTTC. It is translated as CASSQGQPRVYGYTF. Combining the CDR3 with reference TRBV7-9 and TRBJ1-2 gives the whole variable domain DTGVSQNPRHKITKRGQNVTFRCDPISEHNRLYWYRQTLGQGPEFLTYFQNEAQLEKSRLLSDRFSAERPKGSFSTLEIQRTEQGDSAMYLCASSQGQPRVYGYTFGSGTRLTVV.

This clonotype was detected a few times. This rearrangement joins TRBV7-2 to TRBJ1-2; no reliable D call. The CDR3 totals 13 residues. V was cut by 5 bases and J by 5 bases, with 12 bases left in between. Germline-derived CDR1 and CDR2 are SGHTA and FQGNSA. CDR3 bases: TGTGCCAGCAGCCCCGGCCGGTTTTATGGCTACACCTTC. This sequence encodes CASSPGRFYGYTF.

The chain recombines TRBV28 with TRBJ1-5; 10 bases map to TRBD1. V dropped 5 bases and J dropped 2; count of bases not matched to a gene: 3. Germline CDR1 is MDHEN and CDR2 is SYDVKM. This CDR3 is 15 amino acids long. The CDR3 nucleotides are TGTGCCAGCAGTAAGGACAGGGGGGGCAATCAGCCCCAGCATTTT. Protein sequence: CASSKDRGGNQPQHF.

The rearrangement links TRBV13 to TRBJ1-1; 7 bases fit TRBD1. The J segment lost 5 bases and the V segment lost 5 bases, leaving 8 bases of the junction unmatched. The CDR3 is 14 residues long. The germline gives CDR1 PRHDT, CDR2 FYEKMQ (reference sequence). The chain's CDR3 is CASSPRTGVTEAFF. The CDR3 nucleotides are TGTGCCAGCAGCCCAAGGACAGGAGTGACTGAAGCTTTCTTT.

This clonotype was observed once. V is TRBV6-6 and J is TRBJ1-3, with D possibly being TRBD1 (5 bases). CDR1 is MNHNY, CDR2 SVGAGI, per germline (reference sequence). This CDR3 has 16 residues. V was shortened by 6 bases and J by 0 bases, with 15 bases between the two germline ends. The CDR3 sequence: CASSHPPGGSGNTIYF. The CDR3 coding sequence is TGTGCCAGCAGCCACCCTCCGGGGGGCTCTGGAAACACCATATATTTT.

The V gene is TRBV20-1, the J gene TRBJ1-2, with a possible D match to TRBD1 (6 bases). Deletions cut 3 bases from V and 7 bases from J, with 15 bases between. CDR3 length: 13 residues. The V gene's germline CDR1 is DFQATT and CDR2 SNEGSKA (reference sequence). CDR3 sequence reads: CSARARGIGGYTF. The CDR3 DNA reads TGCAGTGCTAGGGCCAGGGGCATCGGTGGCTACACCTTC.

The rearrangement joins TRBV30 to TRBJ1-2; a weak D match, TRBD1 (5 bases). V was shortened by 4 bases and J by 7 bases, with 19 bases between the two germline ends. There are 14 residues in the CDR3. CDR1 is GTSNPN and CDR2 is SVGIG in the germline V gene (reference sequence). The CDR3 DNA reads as TGTGCCTGGACCTCAGGGAGTTCTTGGGCTGGCTACACCTTC. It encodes CAWTSGSSWAGYTF.

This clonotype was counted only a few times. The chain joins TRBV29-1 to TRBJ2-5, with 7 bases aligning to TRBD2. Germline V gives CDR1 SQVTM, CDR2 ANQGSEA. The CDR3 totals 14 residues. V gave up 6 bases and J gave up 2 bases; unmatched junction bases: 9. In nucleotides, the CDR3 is TGCAGCGTGGACTGGGGGGGAACGCAAGAGACCCAGTACTTC. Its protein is CSVDWGGTQETQYF.

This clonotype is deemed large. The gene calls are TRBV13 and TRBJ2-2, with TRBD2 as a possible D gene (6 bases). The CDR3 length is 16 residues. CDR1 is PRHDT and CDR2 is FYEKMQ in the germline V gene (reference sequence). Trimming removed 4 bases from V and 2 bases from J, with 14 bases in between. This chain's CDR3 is CASSSTSQANTGELFF. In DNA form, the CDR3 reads TGTGCCAGCAGCTCTACTAGCCAAGCCAACACCGGGGAGCTGTTTTTT.

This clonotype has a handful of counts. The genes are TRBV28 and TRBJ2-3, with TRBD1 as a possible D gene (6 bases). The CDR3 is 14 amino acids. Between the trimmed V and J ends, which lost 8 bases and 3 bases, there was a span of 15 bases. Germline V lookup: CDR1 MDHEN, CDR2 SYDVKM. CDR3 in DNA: TGTGCCAGCGCAGGGACATCAAGAACAGATACGCAGTATTTT. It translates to CASAGTSRTDTQYF.

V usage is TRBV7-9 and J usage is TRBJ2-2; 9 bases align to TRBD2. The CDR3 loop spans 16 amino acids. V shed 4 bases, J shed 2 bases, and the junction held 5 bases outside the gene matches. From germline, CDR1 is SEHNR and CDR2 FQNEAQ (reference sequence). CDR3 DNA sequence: TGTGCCAGCAGCTCGATAGCGGGAGATAACACCGGGGAGCTGTTTTTT. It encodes CASSSIAGDNTGELFF.

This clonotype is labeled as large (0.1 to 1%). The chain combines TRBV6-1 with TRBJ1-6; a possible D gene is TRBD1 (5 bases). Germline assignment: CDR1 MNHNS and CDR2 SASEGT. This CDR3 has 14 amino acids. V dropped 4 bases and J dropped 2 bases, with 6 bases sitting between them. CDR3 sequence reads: CASSAGPYNSPLHF. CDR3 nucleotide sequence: TGTGCCAGCAGTGCGGGACCCTATAATTCACCCCTCCACTTT.